The 15 T cell receptor beta chains below were found in one sample sequenced in a study of long-term antiretroviral therapy in people with HIV. Survey level was the resolution at which the v3.0 immunoSEQ assay ran. Some clones are missing from TCRdb's copy, which holds only in-frame ones; the method was immunoSEQ multiplex PCR. The sample records around 26,000 clones, approximately 88% being singletons. The material sequenced was unsorted PBMCs, taken approximately 4.1 years after starting antiretroviral therapy. These receptors all stem from a man younger than 40 with HIV.

The rearrangement joins TRBV2 to TRBJ1-2; a possible D gene is TRBD1 (5 bases). In germline, CDR1 is SNHLY, CDR2 FYNNEI. The CDR3 spans 13 residues. The V end was cut by 11 bases, the J end by 3 bases, with 16 bases between. CDR3 in DNA: TGTGCCGTTACGGGGGGGGAACACTATGGCTACACCTTC. Its protein is CAVTGGEHYGYTF.

This sequence joins TRBV5-4 and TRBJ1-1; D is uncertain. V shed 3 bases and J shed 8 bases, with 11 bases lying between them. Germline CDR1 reads SGHNT; CDR2 reads YYREEE (reference sequence). CDR3 length equals 12 residues. The CDR3 is CASSSSEREAFF. CDR3 sequence (DNA): TGTGCCAGCAGCTCCTCCGAAAGAGAAGCTTTCTTT.

This chain links TRBV5-1 with TRBJ2-5, with TRBD1 matching over 8 bases. Germline values: CDR1 SGHRS, CDR2 YFSETQ. V was pared by 2 bases and J by 3 bases, with 6 bases of the junction left unmatched. The CDR3 covers 15 residues. The CDR3 sequence: CASSFAGTGEETQYF. The CDR3 region has the DNA TGCGCCAGCAGCTTTGCTGGGACAGGCGAAGAGACCCAGTACTTC.

This clone is a singleton in its sample. V gene TRBV7-9 combines with J gene TRBJ1-2; 9 positions agree with TRBD1. V dropped 6 bases and J dropped 8; count of bases not matched to a gene: 7. Germline V gives CDR1 SEHNR, CDR2 FQNEAQ (reference sequence). The CDR3 contains 13 residues. CDR3 region: CASSIQGARGYTF. CDR3 bases: TGTGCCAGCAGTATACAGGGGGCGCGGGGCTACACCTTC.

This chain joins TRBV4-2 and TRBJ1-4, with a possible D match to TRBD1 (5 bases). Germline V gives CDR1 LGHNA, CDR2 YNFKEQ. The germline V and J ends were trimmed by 2 bases and 4 bases, with 14 bases remaining between them. The CDR3 has 16 amino acids. Here the CDR3 reads CASSQIRAQGNEKLFF. CDR3 nucleotides: TGTGCCAGCAGCCAAATCCGGGCCCAGGGTAATGAAAAACTGTTTTTT.

The J gene is TRBJ1-1, the V gene TRBV7-9; no firm D call. The CDR3 is 12 amino acids. The V gene's germline CDR1 is SEHNR and CDR2 FQNEAQ (reference sequence). Deletions cut 4 bases from V and 8 bases from J, with 11 bases between. CDR3: CASSSIRREAFF. For the CDR3, the DNA is TGTGCCAGCAGCTCTATCCGGAGGGAAGCTTTCTTT.

The gene calls are TRBV5-1 and TRBJ2-7; possibly TRBD1 or TRBD2 for D (6 bases each). Germline CDR1 SGHRS, CDR2 YFSETQ. V lost 0 bases, J lost 5 bases, and 12 bases lay in between. The length of the CDR3 is 14 residues. In nucleotides, the CDR3 is TGCGCCAGCAGCTTGGTCGGGGGCTGGGACGAGCAGTACTTC. Protein sequence: CASSLVGGWDEQYF. The whole variable domain, filled in from reference TRBV5-1 and TRBJ2-7, reads KAGVTQTPRYLIKTRGQQVTLSCSPISGHRSVSWYQQTPGQGLQFLFEYFSETQRNKGNFPGRFSGRQFSNSRSEMNVSTLELGDSALYLCASSLVGGWDEQYFGPGTRLTVT.

This clone was counted a single time. The V and J genes are TRBV19 and TRBJ2-2; the D is unclear. Trimming removed 7 bases at V and 0 bases at J, with 15 bases between. Per the germline V gene, CDR1 is LNHDA and CDR2 is SQIVND (reference sequence). The CDR3 covers 16 residues. The CDR3 DNA reads as TGTGCCAGTACCCTAGGGCATAGGGCGAACACCGGGGAGCTGTTTTTT. It specifies CASTLGHRANTGELFF.

In its sample, this clone was seen a few times. The chain recombines TRBV6-1 with TRBJ2-7, with 9 bases lining up with TRBD1. With V trimmed by 4 bases and J by 3 bases, 7 bases remained unmatched. CDR3 size: 15 residues. Germline values: CDR1 MNHNS, CDR2 SASEGT. This CDR3 is CASSARTGGFYEQYF. The CDR3 bases are TGTGCCAGCAGTGCACGAACAGGGGGCTTCTACGAGCAGTACTTC.

This clone turned up a few times. This chain connects TRBV7-9 to TRBJ2-7; D gene uncertain. CDR1 and CDR2 from the germline V gene are SEHNR and FQNEAQ (reference sequence). The V and J ends lost 1 base and 5 bases respectively, with 9 bases between them. The CDR3 runs 13 residues. CDR3 in DNA: TGTGCCAGCAGCTTAGTACCCTGGGACGAGCAGTACTTC. This sequence encodes CASSLVPWDEQYF.

This clone counts as medium-sized. The same CDR3 is also encoded by other DNA sequences in this sample. The chain couples TRBV30 to TRBJ1-1; a weak D match, TRBD1 (5 bases). Germline V gene sequence: CDR1 GTSNPN, CDR2 SVGIG (reference sequence). The CDR3 extends over 12 amino acids. V was clipped by 5 bases and J by 4 bases, with 11 bases between them. CDR3 protein: CAWGAGFTEAFF. The CDR3 region has the DNA TGTGCCTGGGGGGCCGGGTTCACTGAAGCTTTCTTT.

The V and J genes are TRBV29-1 and TRBJ2-1, with D possibly TRBD1 on 6 matching bases. The V gene's germline CDR1 is SQVTM and CDR2 ANQGSEA. V gave up 3 bases and J gave up 10 bases, with 13 bases separating them. The CDR3 loop spans 12 amino acids. CDR3 nucleotides: TGCAGCGTTGATAGGGGGAGAAGGGAGCAGTTCTTC. This gives the protein CSVDRGRREQFF.

The rearrangement joins TRBV28 to TRBJ2-5; weak D call: TRBD2 (6 bases). Trimming pared 5 bases from V and 4 bases from J, leaving 14 bases between. Per the germline V gene, CDR1 is MDHEN and CDR2 is SYDVKM. CDR3 length equals 14 residues. The CDR3 region has the DNA TGTGCCAGCAGTCCCCGACTAGGGATAGAGACCCAGTACTTC. Translated, it gives CASSPRLGIETQYF.

The rearrangement joins TRBV18 to TRBJ2-1; weak D call: TRBD2 (5 bases). Germline CDR1 KGHSH, CDR2 LQKENI. CDR3 length equals 13 residues. The ends were cut back, 1 base at V and 10 bases at J, with 11 bases in the middle. The CDR3 here is CASSPRAGEEQFF. Written as DNA, the CDR3 is TGTGCCAGCTCACCACGGGCGGGCGAAGAGCAGTTCTTC.

The V call is TRBV6-4, the J call TRBJ2-1; D remains ambiguous. Germline CDR1 reads MRHNA; CDR2 reads SNTAGT. The CDR3 totals 15 residues. Trimming took off 2 bases at V and 4 bases at J, with 12 bases between the two ends. The chain's CDR3 is CASSDTVADYNEQFF. CDR3 nucleotide sequence: TGTGCCAGCAGTGACACGGTAGCTGATTACAATGAGCAGTTCTTC.